What follows are 9 T cell receptor beta chains derived from one specimen sequenced in a study of cytomegalovirus exposure and HLA in healthy donors. The PCR employed 60 Vbeta primers together with 13 Jbeta primers. Profiling relied on immunoSEQ multiplex PCR, and the TCRdb table lists in-frame clones only, not all of them. Here the sample spans 150,000 to 200,000 clones, almost 80% being singletons. Sequencing was carried out using PBMCs. These receptors were obtained from a man aged 18 to 30 in good health and CMV-seropositive.

The J gene is TRBJ2-5, the V gene TRBV5-1, with a possible D match to TRBD2 (5 bases). Germline V CDR1 and CDR2: SGHRS, YFSETQ. The ends were cut back, 1 base at V and 5 bases at J, with 21 bases in the middle. The CDR3 has 17 residues. CDR3 sequence: CASSLRAGGLIMETQYF. CDR3 DNA sequence: TGCGCCAGCAGCTTGCGGGCTGGAGGCTTGATCATGGAGACCCAGTACTTC.

This rearrangement joins TRBV5-6 to TRBJ1-1; a possible D gene is TRBD1 (6 bases). Trimming took 3 bases from V and 0 from J, leaving 12 bases between them. Per the germline V gene, CDR1 is SGHDT and CDR2 is YYEEEE. The CDR3 runs to 15 residues. DNA of the CDR3: TGTGCCAGCAGCTGGGATGACAGGATGAACACTGAAGCTTTCTTT. This codes for CASSWDDRMNTEAFF.

This chain links TRBV4-2 with TRBJ1-2; D not certain. The CDR3 runs 13 residues. Germline CDR1 LGHNA, CDR2 YNFKEQ. V gave up 5 bases and J gave up 1 base, with 8 bases separating them. The CDR3 nucleotides read TGTGCCAGCAGCTTCAACAGTAACTATGGCTACACCTTC. It translates to CASSFNSNYGYTF.

This clone came up a few times. The rearrangement uses TRBV4-1 and TRBJ2-1, with a tentative D call TRBD2 (6 bases). Trimming left V 0 bases short and J 2 bases short, with 14 bases between. Looked up from germline, CDR1 is MGHRA and CDR2 is YSYEKL. CDR3 length: 17 residues. The CDR3 spells CASSQDPGLTAYNEQFF. The DNA of the CDR3 is TGCGCCAGCAGCCAAGATCCCGGACTAACAGCCTACAATGAGCAGTTCTTC.

The CDR3 loop is CASRRQGGPADTQYF. As DNA, the CDR3 is TGCGCCAGCCGGCGACAGGGGGGGCCGGCAGATACGCAGTATTTT. This chain connects TRBV5-1 to TRBJ2-3; 9 bases map to TRBD1. The J segment lost 4 bases and the V segment lost 7 bases, leaving 10 bases of the junction unmatched. From germline, CDR1 is SGHRS and CDR2 YFSETQ. There are 15 residues in the CDR3.

V is TRBV7-9 and J is TRBJ2-7; D is possibly TRBD2 (6 bases). CDR3 length: 12 residues. Germline V gene lookup returns CDR1 SEHNR and CDR2 FQNEAQ (reference sequence). Between the trimmed V and J ends, which lost 4 bases and 4 bases, there was a span of 8 bases. The chain's CDR3 is CASSYGGYEQYF. In nucleotides, the CDR3 is TGTGCCAGCAGCTACGGGGGTTACGAGCAGTACTTC.

The rearrangement links TRBV6-6 to TRBJ2-5, with D maybe TRBD2 (5 bases). CDR3 length: 15 residues. Trimming cost V 0 bases and J 1 base, with 9 bases left between them. CDR1 MNHNY and CDR2 SVGAGI come from the germline V gene (reference sequence). CDR3 DNA: TGTGCCAGCAGTTACTCTTTAGAGGGCCAAGAGACCCAGTACTTC. This sequence encodes CASSYSLEGQETQYF.

The chain has TRBV5-1 and TRBJ1-1; D is perhaps TRBD1 (5 bases). The CDR3 covers 14 residues. V was clipped by 0 bases and J by 0 bases, with 6 bases between them. CDR1 is SGHRS and CDR2 is YFSETQ in the germline V gene. The CDR3: CASSLEGMNTEAFF. CDR3 coding DNA: TGCGCCAGCAGCTTGGAGGGGATGAACACTGAAGCTTTCTTT.

In this sample, this clone turned up a few times. The V call is TRBV11-2, the J call TRBJ2-3, with D possibly being TRBD1 (6 bases). The CDR3 totals 15 residues. CDR1 is SGHAT, CDR2 FQNNGV, per germline. V shed 4 bases and J shed 1 base, with 12 bases lying between them. CDR3 nucleotides: TGTGCCAGCAGCTCGGACAGCGGAGGCACAGATACGCAGTATTTT. It specifies CASSSDSGGTDTQYF.